This T cell receptor (beta chain) was sequenced in a study of CD8 T cells in ankylosing spondylitis. TCRdb itself ran the 5' RACE reads through MiXCR, one entry per CDR3 protein. The table includes fewer than 250,000 distinct CDR3 sequences, about 10% detected once. In this sample, this clonotype turned up a few times. V was clipped by 5 bases and J by 4 bases, with 11 bases between them. The CDR3 extends over 13 amino acids. Germline CDR1 SEHNR, CDR2 FQNEAQ (reference sequence). The chain is built from TRBV7-9 and TRBJ1-1; TRBD1 is a possible D gene (5 bases). Sample: blood, either unsorted or a sorted T cell fraction (not recorded which). The receptor's source is a male donor with ankylosing spondylitis or in good health (not recorded which). The CDR3 here is CASSRLGGTEAFF. CDR3 sequence (DNA): TGTGCCAGCAGCCGTCTCGGGGGCACTGAAGCTTTCTTT.